These T cell receptor beta chains were read from a single sample in a study of blood T cell repertoires in COVID-19. The method was immunoSEQ multiplex PCR; TCRdb's version includes in-frame clones alone and lacks a portion of them. The sample comprises approximately 20,000 clones, around three quarters of which are singletons, and around 13% rests with the top ten. Input material: peripheral blood. All receptors come from a man aged 55 to 70 with active COVID-19. CDR3s include the opening cysteine and the closing phenylalanine or tryptophan. D genes are given only for firm matches. A clone size is listed for some rows: how often the clone was seen (once, few, many), or a class if it is expanded.

TRBD2	.	TRBV3-1/TRBV3-2	TRBJ2-7	TGTGCCAGCAGCCAAGGCGGGAGGGCCACCTACGAGCAGTACTTC	CASSQGGRATYEQYF
TRBD2	.	TRBV28	TRBJ2-7	TGTGCCACCAGGGGGCTAGCGGGAGGAGGCCACGAGCAGTACTTC	CATRGLAGGGHEQYF
TRBD2	few	TRBV4-2	TRBJ2-7	TGTGCCAGCAGCCAGCAACGGGCTAGCGGTTACGAGCAGTACTTC	CASSQQRASGYEQYF
TRBD1	.	TRBV30	TRBJ1-5	TGTGCCTGGAGTGCCGGGACAGTCGCAAATCAGCCCCAGCATTTT	CAWSAGTVANQPQHF
TRBD2	.	TRBV5-1	TRBJ2-1	TGCGCCAGCAGCGCCGGGACTAGCGGGAATGAGCAGTTCTTC	CASSAGTSGNEQFF
TRBD1	many	TRBV6-6	TRBJ1-6	TGTGCCAGCAGTCCCACTGACCGGGACAGGGCTAATTCACCCCTCCACTTT	CASSPTDRDRANSPLHF
TRBD2	few	TRBV7-2	TRBJ2-7	TGTGCCAGCAGCTTACCGGGACTAGGAAGGGAGCAGTACTTC	CASSLPGLGREQYF
TRBD2	.	TRBV7-9	TRBJ2-5	TGTGCCAGCAGCCCGGGCGGGGGACGGGAGACCCAGTACTTC	CASSPGGGRETQYF
.	.	TRBV12-5	TRBJ2-5	TGTGCTAGTGGACCTTTCGGACAGAAAGAGACCCAGTACTTC	CASGPFGQKETQYF
.	.	TRBV7-6	TRBJ2-1	TGTGCCAGCAGCTTAGGTCTAGGGGGGGACCGGGACCACAATGAGCAGTTCTTC	CASSLGLGGDRDHNEQFF
TRBD1	.	TRBV30	TRBJ2-3	TGTGCCTGGGACAGGGACGGTACAGATACGCAGTATTTT	CAWDRDGTDTQYF
.	.	TRBV12-3/TRBV12-4	TRBJ1-4	TGTGCCAGCAGTTCCCAAAATAATGAAAAACTGTTTTTT	CASSSQNNEKLFF
TRBD1	few	TRBV27	TRBJ1-5	TGTGCCAGCAGTCAAGGACAGGGCAATCAGCCCCAGCATTTT	CASSQGQGNQPQHF
.	.	TRBV9	TRBJ1-2	TGTGCCAGCAGCGTAGTGGGGGGTGACTATGGCTACACCTTC	CASSVVGGDYGYTF
.	once	TRBV6-1	TRBJ1-1	TGTGCCAGCAGTGAAGTGAAGCGGAACACTGAAGCTTTCTTT	CASSEVKRNTEAFF
.	.	TRBV30	TRBJ2-7	TGTGCCTGGACCGGCGGCAGCTCCTACGAGCAGTACTTC	CAWTGGSSYEQYF
TRBD1	.	TRBV3-1/TRBV3-2	TRBJ2-7	TGTGCCAGCGGGGGAACAGGGGTGACTTCCTACGAGCAGTACTTC	CASGGTGVTSYEQYF
.	.	TRBV6-2/TRBV6-3	TRBJ2-1	TGTGCCAGCAGTTATTCCGAGTTCGCGAGAAGCTCCTACAATGAGCAGTTCTTC	CASSYSEFARSSYNEQFF
.	.	TRBV6-5	TRBJ2-1	TGTGCCAGCAGTTATAGGAGGGCCGGGTACAATGAGCAGTTCTTC	CASSYRRAGYNEQFF
TRBD2	.	TRBV9	TRBJ2-1	TGTGCCAGCAGCGTCATGGTTGCGGGAGACCCCTCCTACAATGAGCAGTTCTTC	CASSVMVAGDPSYNEQFF
.	.	TRBV19	TRBJ2-7	TGTGCCAGTAATCAGGGGGGCTACGAGCAGTACTTC	CASNQGGYEQYF
.	few	TRBV28	TRBJ1-1	TGTGCCAGCAGTTTATGGGGAGGTAACACTGAAGCTTTCTTT	CASSLWGGNTEAFF
TRBD1	.	TRBV2	TRBJ2-2	TGTGCCAGCAGTGGAGGGACAGGGTTATCCGGGGAGCTGTTTTTT	CASSGGTGLSGELFF
TRBD1	.	TRBV12-5	TRBJ1-5	TGTGCTAGTTCCCAGCCCGGGACAGGGGAACAGCCCCAGCATTTT	CASSQPGTGEQPQHF
TRBD2	.	TRBV6-2/TRBV6-3	TRBJ2-3	TGTGCCAGCAGTTCGGGACTAGCGGGAGCCATAGATACGCAGTATTTT	CASSSGLAGAIDTQYF
.	.	TRBV27	TRBJ1-6	TGTGCCAGCAGTTTATCGCTCCAGGGTGGTTCACCCCTCCACTTT	CASSLSLQGGSPLHF
.	.	TRBV2	TRBJ2-1	TGTGCCAGCAGTGAAACCCAGTTTAATGAGCAGTTCTTC	CASSETQFNEQFF
TRBD2	.	TRBV5-1	TRBJ2-7	TGCGCCAGCAGCTTGGTTGGAGGCCTAGCGGGTACCTACGAGCAGTACTTC	CASSLVGGLAGTYEQYF